Listed below are T cell receptor beta chains from one sample, sequenced in a study of vaccination and CD4 T cells after COVID-19. Via MiXCR, TCRdb re-called the PCR reads, giving one row per CDR3 protein. The table includes under 25,000 distinct CDR3 sequences, about 44% detected once. These TCRs are of unknown antigen specificity. The material was CD4+ T cells from blood, cultured in vitro, obtained after SARS-CoV-2 vaccination. These receptor sequences come from a human donor who had recovered from COVID-19. Each CDR3 is given without its conserved first and last residue. A row's size may be missing; if present it is once, few, many or a size class.

clone_size | cdr3_length | j_call | v_call | cdr3_aa
few | 12 | TRBJ1-5 | TRBV6-1 | ASRAGTANQPQH
few | 13 | TRBJ1-1 | TRBV5-4 | ASSVDFHQNTEAF
NA | 13 | TRBJ1-3 | TRBV19 | ASRLDRSSGNTIY
NA | 14 | TRBJ1-1 | TRBV5-1 | ASSFEPGQFWIEAF
NA | 12 | TRBJ2-7 | TRBV5-6 | ASRPFAGPYEQY
NA | 10 | TRBJ1-1 | TRBV6-1 | ASSRGPAEAF
few | 16 | TRBJ2-2 | TRBV15 | ATSGVLAGGLNDGELF
few | 12 | TRBJ2-5 | TRBV2 | ASSRASRLETQY
NA | 14 | TRBJ1-4 | TRBV6-5 | ASSYSSGGGNEKLF
NA | 13 | TRBJ2-7 | TRBV18 | ASSPVGQGTYEQY
NA | 11 | TRBJ1-2 | TRBV2 | ASSPPGGYGYT
once | 13 | TRBJ1-6 | TRBV11-2 | ASSSLRSGNSPLH
NA | 15 | TRBJ1-1 | TRBV19 | ASSIYGEEGWGTEAF
few | 12 | TRBJ1-1 | TRBV6-5 | ASSYLPGNTEAF
NA | 18 | TRBJ1-1 | TRBV28 | ASSLIGSGTKHIMNTEAF
NA | 12 | TRBJ1-2 | TRBV7-2 | ASSLDAGGYGYT
NA | 11 | TRBJ1-2 | TRBV19 | ASSRGGDYGYT
NA | 15 | TRBJ2-1 | TRBV7-3 | ASSSGTSGRFHNEQF
NA | 12 | TRBJ1-6 | TRBV5-6 | ASSFGTDNSPLH
NA | 11 | TRBJ1-1 | TRBV28 | ASRATGRAEAF
NA | 12 | TRBJ2-3 | TRBV7-2 | ASSLGGYTDTQY
medium-sized | 15 | TRBJ1-6 | TRBV20-1 | SAGGGAGSSYNSPLH
NA | 10 | TRBJ1-2 | TRBV30 | AWRTGGYGYT
NA | 13 | TRBJ1-1 | TRBV20-1 | SARDPRGVNTEAF